This T cell receptor (beta chain) was recovered during a study of tumor and adjacent non-tumor tissue in lung cancer (dated by TCRdb to the late 2010s). Concerning the study at large: Of the cohort, about 11 patients had adenocarcinoma, 2 had squamous cell carcinoma and 1 had small cell lung cancer. Among the approximately 15 patients, ages ranged from about 31 to 85 years, some ten were men and 5 were women, and disease was TNM stage I to III. In total, sequencing yielded 95 million to 150 million productive TCRbeta reads, which works out to an average of about 4.2 million reads per sample. Using bulk TCRbeta repertoires from approximately 15 lung cancer patients, the study set lung tumor tissue side by side with matched distant non-tumor lung tissue. TCRbeta CDR3 sequencing was performed on fewer than 35 paired specimens, with one tumor sample and one normal lung sample collected per patient. The paper as a whole reports these results and caveats: A significantly larger cumulative share of the repertoire was made up by the top 100 clones in normal lung than in tumor tissue. Only roughly 16 patients were included in the cohort, and the need for larger samples and more detailed clinical data was noted by the authors. TCR diversity (inverse Simpson) was significantly higher in tumor than in normal lung tissue (around 450 vs 160, P = 0.0075, Mann-Whitney U test). Younger patients had significantly higher TCR diversity, and higher tumor TCR diversity was associated with shorter overall and disease-free survival. The sequencing platform is not named in the methods, and unique molecular identifiers are not mentioned. Peripheral blood was not sequenced, so blood TCRbeta repertoires were not examined in the lung cancer patients of the study.

A note on this clonotype: Its recognized antigen is unknown. There are no base qualities to consult, and no much larger clone falls within one base.

The germline V gene yields MGHRA for CDR1 and YSYEKL for CDR2. The CDR3 covers 18 residues, taking in both the cysteine and the phenylalanine. The DNA shown is the 54-base CDR3, in frame from base 1. Receptor libraries were prepared by multiplex PCR. Data came from an Illumina HiSeq 2500. TCRbeta libraries were constructed through three rounds of nested PCR with primers (Table S4) according to protocols modified from ARM-PCR. Before sequencing, PCR products of 200-500 bp were cut from the gel and purified using the QIAquick gel extraction kit. Per the source publication's procedure: Trimmomatic was used to clean the reads, FLASH merged the cleaned reads into complete CDR3 sequences, and MiTCR assigned the sequences to V(D)J germline segments. VDJtools was used to compute clonal diversity as the inverse Simpson's index. In-frame sequences lacking a premature stop codon were counted as productive reads. Using fastp trimming at Q25 and MiXCR clonotype assembly, TCRdb reanalyzed the public sequencing data and kept in-frame beta chains. Records with the same CDR3 protein are collapsed into one entry carrying the most frequent genes and DNA. The V and J calls and clone size come from TCRdb's table, not from the authors' own analysis. Present in this sample are more than 45,000 distinct CDR3 sequences, 64% of which were seen just once. The ten largest clonotypes hold roughly 31% of the sample.

RNA was isolated from bulk, unsorted tissue, and RNA quality was assessed with a NanoDrop ND-1000 and an Agilent 2100. Normal lung samples were distant non-tumor tissue taken more than 3 cm from the tumor edge. Newly diagnosed lung cancer patients without prior chemotherapy who had been admitted for thoracic surgery in China between August and November 2014 were enrolled as donors. Patients who had received previous radiotherapy or chemotherapy, or who had another concurrent cancer, were excluded from the study. Pieces of surgical tissue measuring about 1-2.1 cm3 were kept in RNAlater solution and held at -80 degrees C until needed.

The chain joins TRBV4-1 to TRBJ2-1, and TRBD2 matches 9 of the central bases. Sequencing used distant non-tumor lung tissue. The receptor was isolated from a woman aged 70-85 years with non-small cell lung cancer. The sequenced DNA is TGCACCAACAACCAAGTCCAGACTAGCGGATACTCCTACAATGAGCAGTTCTTC. It specifies CTNNQVQTSGYSYNEQFF.